This T cell receptor (beta chain) was sequenced for a study of cytomegalovirus exposure and HLA in healthy donors. Whole-study findings and limits: For presence/absence analyses, sequencing depth was assumed to be roughly uniform across donors. Certain sequence variants were highly shared and formed a cluster, and this cluster was likely a sequencing artifact. Rare TCR sequences predominated, though certain public TCRs were found in many donors.

This clone turned up a few times. The antigen is not known. Germline values: CDR1 MDHEN, CDR2 SYDVKM. There are 15 residues in the CDR3. V was clipped by 7 bases and J by 8 bases, with 20 bases between them. PCR primers comprised 60 Vbeta and 13 Jbeta primers. Only in-frame clones appear in the TCRdb table, and some are missing; sequencing was by immunoSEQ multiplex PCR. The table has 35,000 to 50,000 clones, around three quarters seen once; the top ten hold about 1.5%. This clonotype originated in a man aged 30-40 years in good health and CMV-seronegative. V is TRBV28 and J is TRBJ1-4, with D hard to call. The specimen was PBMCs. The CDR3 DNA reads TGTGCCAGCATCCCATCCGGTACAGTCAAAGAAAAACTGTTTTTT. The encoded protein is CASIPSGTVKEKLFF. Using reference TRBV28 and TRBJ1-4 for the parts outside the CDR3, the full variable domain is DVKVTQSSRYLVKRTGEKVFLECVQDMDHENMFWYRQDPGLGLRLIYFSYDVKMKEKGDIPEGYSVSREKKERFSLILESASTNQTSMYLCASIPSGTVKEKLFFGSGTQLSVL.